This T cell receptor (beta chain) was identified in a study of blood T cell repertoires in COVID-19. The overall study: Sites across the United States, Italy and Spain contributed samples from acute and convalescent COVID-19.

Sequencing used immunoSEQ multiplex PCR; TCRdb keeps in-frame clones, though not all of them. The sample shows about 210,000 clones, around 81% of them seen only once. Adults between roughly 18 and 89 years of age took part from about two dozen US areas. Trimming shortened V by 6 bases and J by 5 bases, and 13 bases separated the two germline ends. The germline CDR1 and CDR2 sequences are MNHNY and SVGAGI (reference sequence). CDR3 length: 14 amino acids. This receptor was obtained from a woman aged 45-60 years with acute COVID-19. The chain has TRBV6-6 and TRBJ2-2, with D hard to call. The sequenced sample was PBMCs or T cells enriched from blood (not recorded which). CDR3 bases: TGTGCCAGCAGCCGCCAAACAGATACCGGGGAGCTGTTTTTT. Its translation: CASSRQTDTGELFF.